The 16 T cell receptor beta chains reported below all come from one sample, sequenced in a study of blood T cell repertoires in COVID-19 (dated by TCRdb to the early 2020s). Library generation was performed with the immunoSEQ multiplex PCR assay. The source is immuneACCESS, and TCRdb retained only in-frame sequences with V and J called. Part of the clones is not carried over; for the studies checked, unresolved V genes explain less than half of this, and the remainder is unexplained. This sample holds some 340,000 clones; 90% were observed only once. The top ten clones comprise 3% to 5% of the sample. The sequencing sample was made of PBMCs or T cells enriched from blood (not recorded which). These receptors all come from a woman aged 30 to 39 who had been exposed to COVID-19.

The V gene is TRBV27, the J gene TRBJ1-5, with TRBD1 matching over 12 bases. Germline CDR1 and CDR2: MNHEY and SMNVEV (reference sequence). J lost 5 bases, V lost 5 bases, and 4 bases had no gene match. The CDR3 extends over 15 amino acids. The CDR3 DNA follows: TGTGCCAGCAGTAGTGGGACAGGGGGCGATCAGCCCCAGCATTTT. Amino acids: CASSSGTGGDQPQHF.

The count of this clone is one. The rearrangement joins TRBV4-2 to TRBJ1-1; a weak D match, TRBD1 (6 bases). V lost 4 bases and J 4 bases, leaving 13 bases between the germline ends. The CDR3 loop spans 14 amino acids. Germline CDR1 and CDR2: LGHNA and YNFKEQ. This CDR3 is CASSRQEGGTEAFF. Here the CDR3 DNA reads TGTGCCAGCAGCCGACAGGAAGGCGGCACTGAAGCTTTCTTT.

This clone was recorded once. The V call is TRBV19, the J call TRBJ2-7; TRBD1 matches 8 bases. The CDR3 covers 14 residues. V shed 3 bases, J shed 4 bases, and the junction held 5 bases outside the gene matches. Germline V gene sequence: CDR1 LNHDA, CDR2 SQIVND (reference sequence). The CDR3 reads CASSIGQGEYEQYF. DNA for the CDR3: TGTGCCAGTAGTATCGGACAGGGCGAGTACGAGCAGTACTTC.

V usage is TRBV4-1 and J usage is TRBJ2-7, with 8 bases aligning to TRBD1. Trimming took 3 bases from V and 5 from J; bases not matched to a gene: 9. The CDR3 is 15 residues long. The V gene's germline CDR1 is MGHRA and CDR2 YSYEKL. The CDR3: CASSQTGTGLNEQYF. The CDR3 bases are TGCGCCAGCAGCCAGACCGGGACAGGTCTCAACGAGCAGTACTTC.

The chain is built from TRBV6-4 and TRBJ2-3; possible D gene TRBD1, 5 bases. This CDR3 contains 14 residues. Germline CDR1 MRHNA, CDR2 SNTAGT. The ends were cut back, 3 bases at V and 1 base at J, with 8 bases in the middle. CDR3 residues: CASSEGVGTDTQYF. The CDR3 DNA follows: TGTGCCAGCAGTGAAGGGGTGGGCACAGATACGCAGTATTTT.

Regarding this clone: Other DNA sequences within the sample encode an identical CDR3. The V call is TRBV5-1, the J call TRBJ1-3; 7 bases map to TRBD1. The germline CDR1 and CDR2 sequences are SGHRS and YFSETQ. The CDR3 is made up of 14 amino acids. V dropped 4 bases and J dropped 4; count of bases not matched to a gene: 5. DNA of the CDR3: TGCGCCAGCAGCCTGGGGGACAGAGGAAACACCATATATTTT. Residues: CASSLGDRGNTIYF. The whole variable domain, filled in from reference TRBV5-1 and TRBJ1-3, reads KAGVTQTPRYLIKTRGQQVTLSCSPISGHRSVSWYQQTPGQGLQFLFEYFSETQRNKGNFPGRFSGRQFSNSRSEMNVSTLELGDSALYLCASSLGDRGNTIYFGEGSWLTVV.

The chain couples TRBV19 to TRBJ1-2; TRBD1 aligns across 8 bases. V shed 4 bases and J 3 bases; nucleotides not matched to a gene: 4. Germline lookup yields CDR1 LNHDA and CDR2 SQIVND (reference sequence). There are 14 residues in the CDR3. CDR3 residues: CASSTGQGDYGYTF. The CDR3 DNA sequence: TGTGCCAGTAGTACCGGACAGGGAGACTATGGCTACACCTTC.

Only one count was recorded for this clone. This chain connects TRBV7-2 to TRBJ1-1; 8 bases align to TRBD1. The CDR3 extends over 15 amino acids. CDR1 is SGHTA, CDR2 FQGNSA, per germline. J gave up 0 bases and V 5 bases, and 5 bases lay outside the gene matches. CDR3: CASSPWTGMNTEAFF. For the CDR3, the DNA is TGTGCCAGCAGCCCCTGGACAGGGATGAACACTGAAGCTTTCTTT.

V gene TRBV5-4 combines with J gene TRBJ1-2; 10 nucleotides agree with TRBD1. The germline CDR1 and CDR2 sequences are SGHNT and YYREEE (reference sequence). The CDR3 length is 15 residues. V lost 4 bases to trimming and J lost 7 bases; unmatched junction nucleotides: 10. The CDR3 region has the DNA TGTGCCAGCAGCCCACAGACAGGGGGCGAGCGTGGCTACACCTTC. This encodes CASSPQTGGERGYTF.

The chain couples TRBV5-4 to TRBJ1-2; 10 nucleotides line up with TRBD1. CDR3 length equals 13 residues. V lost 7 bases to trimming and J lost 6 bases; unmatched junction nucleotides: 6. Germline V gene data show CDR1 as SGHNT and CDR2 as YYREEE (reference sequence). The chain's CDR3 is CASALDRGHGYTF. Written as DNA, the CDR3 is TGTGCCAGCGCCCTCGACAGGGGGCATGGCTACACCTTC.

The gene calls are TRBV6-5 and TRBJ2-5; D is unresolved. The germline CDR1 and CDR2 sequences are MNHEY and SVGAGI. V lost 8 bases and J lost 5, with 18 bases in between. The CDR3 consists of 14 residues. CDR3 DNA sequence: TGTGCCAGCGCCGCTCGGTTATTAACGGAGACCCAGTACTTC. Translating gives CASAARLLTETQYF.

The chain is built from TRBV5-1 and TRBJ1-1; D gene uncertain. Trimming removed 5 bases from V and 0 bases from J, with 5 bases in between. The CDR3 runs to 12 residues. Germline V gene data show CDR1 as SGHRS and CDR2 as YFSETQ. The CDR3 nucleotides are TGCGCCAGCAGACAGATGAACACTGAAGCTTTCTTT. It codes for CASRQMNTEAFF.

DNA of the CDR3: TGTGCCAGCAGCCGTCGGACAGGGGGCGCGGAAGATACGCAGTATTTT. It encodes CASSRRTGGAEDTQYF. This chain links TRBV11-2 with TRBJ2-3; TRBD1 aligns across 11 bases. The junction had 9 bases not matched to a gene; V was cut back by 5 bases and J by 5 bases. Germline V gene data show CDR1 as SGHAT and CDR2 as FQNNGV. The CDR3 runs to 16 residues. Complete variable domain (other parts from reference TRBV11-2 and TRBJ2-3): EAGVAQSPRYKIIEKRQSVAFWCNPISGHATLYWYQQILGQGPKLLIQFQNNGVVDDSQLPKDRFSAERLKGVDSTLKIQPAKLEDSAVYLCASSRRTGGAEDTQYFGPGTRLTVL.

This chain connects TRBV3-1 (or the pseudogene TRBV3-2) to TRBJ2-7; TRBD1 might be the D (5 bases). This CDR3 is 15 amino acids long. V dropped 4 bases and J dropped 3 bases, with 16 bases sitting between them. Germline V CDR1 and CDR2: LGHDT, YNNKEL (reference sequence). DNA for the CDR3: TGTGCCAGCAGCCTGAGAAAATTTGACAGCTACGAGCAGTACTTC. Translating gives CASSLRKFDSYEQYF.

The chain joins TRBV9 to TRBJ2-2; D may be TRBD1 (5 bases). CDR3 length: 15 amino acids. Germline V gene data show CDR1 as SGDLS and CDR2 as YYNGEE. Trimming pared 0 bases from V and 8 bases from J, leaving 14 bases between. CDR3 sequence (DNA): TGTGCCAGCAGCGTAGATCAGGGTAAAAAGGGGGAGCTGTTTTTT. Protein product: CASSVDQGKKGELFF. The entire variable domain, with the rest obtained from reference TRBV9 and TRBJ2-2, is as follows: DSGVTQTPKHLITATGQRVTLRCSPRSGDLSVYWYQQSLDQGLQFLIQYYNGEERAKGNILERFSAQQFPDLHSELNLSSLELGDSALYFCASSVDQGKKGELFFGEGSRLTVL.

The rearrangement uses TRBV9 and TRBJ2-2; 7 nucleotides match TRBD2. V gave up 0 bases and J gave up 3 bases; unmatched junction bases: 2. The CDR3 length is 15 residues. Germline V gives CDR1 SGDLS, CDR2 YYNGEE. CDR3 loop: CASSVGGSYTGELFF. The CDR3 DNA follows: TGTGCCAGCAGCGTAGGCGGGAGCTACACCGGGGAGCTGTTTTTT.